A single sample is the source of the 15 T cell receptor beta chains below, sequenced in a study of blood T cells in healthy people across ages. For the second PCR, which ran for roughly 6 to 11 cycles, a sample-barcoded 5' primer and a J-beta primer mix were used. TCRdb reanalysed the 5' RACE reads using MiXCR and keeps one entry per CDR3 protein. There are 850,000 to 1,000,000 distinct CDR3 sequences in the sample; 45% to 50% occur only once, and roughly 13% lies in the top ten. Sequenced sample: blood. These receptors all stem from a man younger than 45 in good health.

The chain combines TRBV2 with TRBJ2-3; D is undetermined. From germline, CDR1 is SNHLY and CDR2 FYNNEI. The CDR3 is 14 residues long. The ends were cut back, 6 bases at V and 5 bases at J, with 15 bases in the middle. The CDR3 region has the DNA TGTGCCAGCAGGGTTCGATCCGAGGTAGATACGCAGTATTTT. As protein: CASRVRSEVDTQYF.

This chain connects TRBV20-1 to TRBJ1-5, with a tentative D call TRBD1 (5 bases). The germline gives CDR1 DFQATT, CDR2 SNEGSKA (reference sequence). This CDR3 is 16 amino acids long. V was pared by 1 base and J by 1 base, with 14 bases between. The CDR3: CSARVEWGRSNQPQHF. The CDR3 DNA reads TGCAGTGCTAGAGTGGAGTGGGGGAGAAGCAATCAGCCCCAGCATTTT.

This clonotype was seen only a few times. V gene TRBV27 combines with J gene TRBJ2-1; no clear D. CDR3 length equals 15 residues. V gave up 2 bases and J gave up 0 bases, with 8 bases separating them. Germline CDR1 is MNHEY and CDR2 is SMNVEV (reference sequence). CDR3 amino acids: CASSLARSSYNEQFF. CDR3 DNA sequence: TGTGCCAGCAGTTTAGCTAGGAGCTCCTACAATGAGCAGTTCTTC.

This clonotype was detected a few times. This CDR3 is CASSGPTSNQPQHF. CDR3 nucleotide sequence: TGTGCCAGCAGCGGACCGACGAGCAATCAGCCCCAGCATTTT. The chain recombines TRBV9 with TRBJ1-5; D gene uncertain. With 3 bases removed from V and 1 base from J, the gap between germline ends came to 8 bases. Germline CDR1 reads SGDLS; CDR2 reads YYNGEE. This CDR3 is 14 amino acids long.

The rearrangement uses TRBV28 and TRBJ2-5; D is perhaps TRBD1 (6 bases). The CDR3 is 15 residues long. V lost 5 bases and J lost 4, with 17 bases in between. Germline V gives CDR1 MDHEN, CDR2 SYDVKM. The CDR3 DNA follows: TGTGCCAGCAGTCCTGGTACAGGGCGTGGAGAGACCCAGTACTTC. This encodes CASSPGTGRGETQYF. Together with reference TRBV28 and TRBJ2-5, the CDR3 gives the full variable domain: DVKVTQSSRYLVKRTGEKVFLECVQDMDHENMFWYRQDPGLGLRLIYFSYDVKMKEKGDIPEGYSVSREKKERFSLILESASTNQTSMYLCASSPGTGRGETQYFGPGTRLLVL.

This clonotype was found a few times. The V and J genes are TRBV7-2 and TRBJ2-7; unclear D gene. Deletions cut 1 base from V and 4 bases from J, with 11 bases between. This CDR3 spans 14 amino acids. Per the germline V gene, CDR1 is SGHTA and CDR2 is FQGNSA. CDR3 DNA: TGTGCCAGCAGCTTAGGGCCCCGGACGTACGAGCAGTACTTC. This encodes CASSLGPRTYEQYF.

The rearrangement uses TRBV7-2 and TRBJ2-3, with TRBD2 matching over 7 bases. CDR3 size: 16 residues. V lost 3 bases to trimming and J lost 3 bases; unmatched junction nucleotides: 9. Germline V lookup: CDR1 SGHTA, CDR2 FQGNSA. The CDR3 DNA reads TGTGCCAGCAGCTTCCATTCCGGACTAGTGACAGATACGCAGTATTTT. Protein: CASSFHSGLVTDTQYF.

The V call is TRBV9, the J call TRBJ2-4; TRBD2 matches at 7 bases. Matching the DNA end better, TRBJ2-7 makes the J call doubtful. The CDR3 covers 14 residues. Per germline, CDR1 SGDLS and CDR2 YYNGEE. The CDR3 bases are TGTGCCAGCAGCGTCGAGGGAGGGTCGGACGAGCAGTACTTC. Protein: CASSVEGGSDEQYF.

CDR3 DNA sequence: TGCAGTGCTAGAGATAGGCACTCCTTATGGACCCAGTACTTC. Translated, it gives CSARDRHSLWTQYF. The V gene is TRBV20-1, the J gene TRBJ2-5; D is unresolved. Germline V CDR1 and CDR2: DFQATT, SNEGSKA (reference sequence). The CDR3 is 14 residues long. V was trimmed by 0 bases and J by 7 bases, leaving 15 bases between them.

The chain combines TRBV5-6 with TRBJ2-1; the D gene is possibly TRBD1 (6 bases). Germline CDR1 SGHDT, CDR2 YYEEEE. V lost 4 bases and J 14 bases, leaving 25 bases between the germline ends. The CDR3 length is 15 residues. The CDR3 region has the DNA TGTGCCAGCAGCCCGGTCGACAGGATAAGGATTAAGGAGTTCTTC. This sequence encodes CASSPVDRIRIKEFF.

The V and J genes are TRBV11-2 and TRBJ2-2; tentatively, D is TRBD1 (6 bases). Germline V gene sequence: CDR1 SGHAT, CDR2 FQNNGV. With 5 bases removed from V and 7 bases from J, the gap between germline ends came to 17 bases. This CDR3 has 15 amino acids. The CDR3 spells CASSPSGTYIGELFF. CDR3 DNA sequence: TGTGCCAGCAGCCCGTCAGGGACATATATCGGGGAGCTGTTTTTT.

The chain has TRBV6-1 and TRBJ1-1, with TRBD1 matching 8 bases. The CDR3 has 15 residues. Unmatched junction bases numbered 4, after V lost 4 bases and J lost 0 bases. Germline CDR1 MNHNS, CDR2 SASEGT. The CDR3 nucleotides are TGTGCCAGCAGTGCACGGACAGGGATGAACACTGAAGCTTTCTTT. The encoded protein is CASSARTGMNTEAFF.

This clonotype was observed a single time. The V and J genes are TRBV12-3 or TRBV12-4 and TRBJ2-5, with D perhaps TRBD1 (6 bases). TRBJ2-7 matches the DNA end more closely, so the J call is doubtful. There are 15 residues in the CDR3. The CDR3 sequence is CASSYPRAQGYEQYF. Written as DNA, the CDR3 is TGTGCCAGCAGTTACCCGAGAGCCCAGGGGTACGAGCAGTACTTC.

This clonotype has a single count. The chain combines TRBV7-2 with TRBJ1-1, with 10 bases aligning to TRBD1. V was clipped by 4 bases and J by 4 bases; unmatched bases: 9. Per germline, CDR1 SGHTA and CDR2 FQGNSA. This CDR3 is built from 16 residues. CDR3 loop: CASSSQLGQGVTEAFF. As DNA, the CDR3 is TGTGCCAGCAGCTCCCAGCTCGGACAGGGGGTCACTGAAGCTTTCTTT.

The genes are TRBV4-1 and TRBJ2-7; TRBD2 matches at 12 bases. The V gene's germline CDR1 is MGHRA and CDR2 YSYEKL. CDR3 length: 16 amino acids. Unmatched junction bases numbered 6, after V lost 3 bases and J lost 3 bases. CDR3 sequence (DNA): TGCGCCAGCAGCCAGGGAACTAGCGGGGGGCACTACGAGCAGTACTTC. Residues: CASSQGTSGGHYEQYF.